A selection of T cell receptor beta chains follows, all from one sample in a study of early T cells in non-severe SARS-CoV-2 infection. TCRdb independently ran MiXCR on the 5' RACE reads; one entry per CDR3 protein. The table has about 22,000 distinct CDR3 sequences, about 3.7% seen once; the top ten hold 4.5% to 6%. The sample consisted of whole blood. Receptors were obtained from an adult who was a healthcare worker with PCR-confirmed SARS-CoV-2 infection or an uninfected control (not recorded which). The CDR3 runs from the conserved cysteine through the conserved F or W. The D gene is left open where the match is weak. The size of a clone is reported for some rows only, either as once, few or many, or as a class for expanded clones.

cdr3_nt	cdr3_aa	d_call	clone_size	j_call	v_call	cdr3_length
TGTGCCAGCAGTCGCACAGGGCAAGGGAACATTCAGTACTTC	CASSRTGQGNIQYF	NA	many	TRBJ2-4	TRBV6-2/TRBV6-3	14
TGTGCCAGCAGCTTAGAACAGGGTCCTTCCTACGAGCAGTACTTC	CASSLEQGPSYEQYF	NA	NA	TRBJ2-7	TRBV7-8	15
TGTGCCAGTAGTATCCAAGGGCACCCGGATGGCTACACCTTC	CASSIQGHPDGYTF	NA	medium-sized	TRBJ1-2	TRBV19	14
TGTGCCAGCGGACAGGGAACCTACGAGCAGTACTTC	CASGQGTYEQYF	TRBD1	NA	TRBJ2-7	TRBV6-6	12
TGTGCCAGCAGCTACAGGGGGCGAGGAGCTTTCTTT	CASSYRGRGAFF	TRBD1	many	TRBJ1-1	TRBV7-2	12
TGTGCCAGCAGCCCCGGACACCTTAGCTCCTACGAGCAGTACTTC	CASSPGHLSSYEQYF	NA	many	TRBJ2-7	TRBV7-2	15
TGTGCCAGCAGTCCCGGGACTAGCGCGACCAATGAGCAGTTCTTC	CASSPGTSATNEQFF	TRBD2	many	TRBJ2-1	TRBV7-9	15
TGCGCCAGCAGCCCCCGGACAGGGGAAACGGAGACCCAGTACTTC	CASSPRTGETETQYF	TRBD1	many	TRBJ2-5	TRBV5-1	15
TGTGCCACCAGCAGAGAACGCCAGAACACTGAAGCTTTCTTT	CATSRERQNTEAFF	NA	many	TRBJ1-1	TRBV15	14
TGTGCCAGTAGTATAGAACAGGGGAATCAGCCCCAGCATTTT	CASSIEQGNQPQHF	TRBD1	many	TRBJ1-5	TRBV19	14
TGTGCCAGTAGTCTTGACAGCCGCATCTCCTACAATGAGCAGTTCTTC	CASSLDSRISYNEQFF	NA	few	TRBJ2-1	TRBV19	16
TGTGCCAGCAGAGGGACAGGGACCTATGGCTACACCTTC	CASRGTGTYGYTF	TRBD1	many	TRBJ1-2	TRBV6-5	13
TGTGCCACCAGTGAAGGACAGAGCGGGAGGTACTACAATGAGCAGTTCTTC	CATSEGQSGRYYNEQFF	TRBD2	many	TRBJ2-1	TRBV24-1	17
TGTGCCAGCAGTTTACACCGAAACGAGCAGTACTTC	CASSLHRNEQYF	NA	many	TRBJ2-7	TRBV12-3/TRBV12-4	12
TGTGCCAGCAGTAGGGACAGCCTCAATCAGCCCCAGCATTTT	CASSRDSLNQPQHF	TRBD1	NA	TRBJ1-5	TRBV2	14
TGTGCCAGCTCACCGGGTGCCGTGAAGACCCAGTACTTC	CASSPGAVKTQYF	NA	many	TRBJ2-5	TRBV18	13
TGTGCCACCAGTGAGACCGGGACAGGGCCTCGGACTGAAGCTTTCTTT	CATSETGTGPRTEAFF	TRBD1	many	TRBJ1-1	TRBV24-1	16
TGCAGTGCTGTCGCTTCTAAAGAGACCCAGTACTTC	CSAVASKETQYF	NA	many	TRBJ2-5	TRBV20-1	12
TGTGCCAGCAGCACCGGACAGCTTGGCTACACCTTC	CASSTGQLGYTF	NA	many	TRBJ1-2	TRBV7-3	12
TGTGCCAGCAGTGTCCTTCCGGGCGGGACCTACGAGCAGTACTTC	CASSVLPGGTYEQYF	NA	few	TRBJ2-7	TRBV6-1	15
TGCAGTGCTCGTCCGGGACAGGGGACCGGGGAGCTGTTTTTT	CSARPGQGTGELFF	TRBD1	many	TRBJ2-2	TRBV20-1	14
TGCAGTGCTTCCCCAGCGAAAGGGACTGGGGCCAACGTCCTGACTTTC	CSASPAKGTGANVLTF	NA	many	TRBJ2-6	TRBV20-1	16
TGTGCCAGCACCAAGGAGGGGGGAAACACTGAAGCTTTCTTT	CASTKEGGNTEAFF	NA	many	TRBJ1-1	TRBV12-3/TRBV12-4	14
TGTGCCACCAGTGATCATGCGGGGATTAATGAGCAGTTCTTC	CATSDHAGINEQFF	NA	many	TRBJ2-1	TRBV24-1	14
TGTGCCAGCAGCCAAGCGGGAGAGGGTGAGCAGTTCTTC	CASSQAGEGEQFF	NA	NA	TRBJ2-1	TRBV4-2	13
TGTGCCAGCAGCCTGACAGGGACAGGCTCCTATAATTCACCCCTCCACTTT	CASSLTGTGSYNSPLHF	TRBD1	many	TRBJ1-6	TRBV5-8	17
TGTGCCAGCTCACCACGCGGGGAGCAGTTCTTC	CASSPRGEQFF	NA	NA	TRBJ2-1	TRBV18	11
TGTGCCAGCAGCTTAGATCTAATGGGGGATCAGTACTTC	CASSLDLMGDQYF	NA	many	TRBJ2-7	TRBV11-2	13
TGTGCCAGCAGCTTAATGGGGCGGGATACGCAGTATTTT	CASSLMGRDTQYF	NA	many	TRBJ2-3	TRBV7-2	13
TGCAGCGTTCCCCCCTTAACAGGGTTGGAGACCCAGTACTTC	CSVPPLTGLETQYF	NA	many	TRBJ2-5	TRBV29-1	14
TGTGCCAGCAGCTTAGCGCGTACTAGCCCCTCCTACGAGCAGTACTTC	CASSLARTSPSYEQYF	NA	many	TRBJ2-7	TRBV7-2	16
TGTGCCAGTAGTCCAGGACAGGCGGGCGAGCAGTACTTC	CASSPGQAGEQYF	TRBD1	many	TRBJ2-7	TRBV19	13
TGTGCCAGCAGCTTACGGGGGCAGGGAAACATTCAGTACTTC	CASSLRGQGNIQYF	NA	NA	TRBJ2-4	TRBV7-6	14
TGTGCCAGCAGCTTAGACAGCCCTGGTGAGCAGTTCTTC	CASSLDSPGEQFF	NA	NA	TRBJ2-1	TRBV7-9	13
TGTGCCAGCAGCCCGCCTTACCCCCTAGGGGATGAGCAGTTCTTC	CASSPPYPLGDEQFF	NA	many	TRBJ2-1	TRBV7-2	15
TGTGCCAGCAGCCAAGATACCGGTCAGCCCCAGCATTTT	CASSQDTGQPQHF	NA	few	TRBJ1-5	TRBV3-1	13
TGTGCCAGCAGCTCCTCACTAGCGGGGGAATACAATGAGCAGTTCTTC	CASSSSLAGEYNEQFF	TRBD2	many	TRBJ2-1	TRBV7-9	16
TGTGCCAGCAGCGTGCTGGGACAGGGGCCGACAGAGACCCAGTACTTC	CASSVLGQGPTETQYF	TRBD1	many	TRBJ2-5	TRBV5-4	16
TGTGCCAGCAGTTCAAGCGGGGGGACGTGGGAGCTGTTTTTT	CASSSSGGTWELFF	TRBD2	many	TRBJ2-2	TRBV27	14
TGTGCCAGCAGCCCCGGGGGGCTGGGTAACTATGGCTACACCTTC	CASSPGGLGNYGYTF	NA	many	TRBJ1-2	TRBV9	15
TGTGCCAGCAGCGTAGACCCAACTAGCGGGACCCTATACGAGCAGTACTTC	CASSVDPTSGTLYEQYF	TRBD2	many	TRBJ2-7	TRBV9	17
TGTGCCAGCAGCTGGACTAGCGGGAGGACCTACGAGCAGTACTTC	CASSWTSGRTYEQYF	TRBD2	many	TRBJ2-7	TRBV7-2	15
TGTGCCACCAGTGATTTAAGGGGGCGCGACTCGAATTCAAGGGACAATGAGCAGTTCTTC	CATSDLRGRDSNSRDNEQFF	TRBD1	few	TRBJ2-1	TRBV24-1	20